Below are 7 T cell receptor beta chains sequenced from a single sample in a study of identical twins. From the 5' RACE reads, TCRdb called clonotypes with MiXCR, one entry per CDR3 protein. Among around 370,000 distinct CDR3 sequences listed, about 10% were seen once. Material for sequencing was naive T cells sorted from blood. Receptors originate from a woman between 45 and 65 years old in good health.

This clonotype was found a few times. The chain carries TRBV12-3 or TRBV12-4 and TRBJ1-5; 8 nucleotides line up with TRBD1. The CDR3 spans 14 residues. The V gene end was trimmed by 6 bases and the J gene end by 4 bases; junction bases not matched to a gene: 5. The CDR3 region has the DNA TGTGCCAGCAGGACAGGGGTAGGGAATCAGCCCCAGCATTTT. This encodes CASRTGVGNQPQHF.

A few counts support this clonotype. The V and J genes are TRBV20-1 and TRBJ1-1; TRBD1 is a possible D gene (5 bases). CDR1 DFQATT and CDR2 SNEGSKA come from the germline V gene (reference sequence). The CDR3 is made up of 13 amino acids. Trimming removed 1 base from V and 1 base from J, with 7 bases in between. The CDR3 loop reads CSARGGKNTEAFF. The CDR3 region has the DNA TGCAGTGCTAGAGGGGGGAAGAACACTGAAGCTTTCTTT.

This chain connects TRBV29-1 to TRBJ2-5; 8 positions agree with TRBD2. In germline, CDR1 is SQVTM, CDR2 ANQGSEA. The CDR3 is made up of 12 amino acids. After removal of 6 bases from V and 4 bases from J, the junction contained 4 bases not matched to a gene. The chain's CDR3 is CSVTAGGETQYF. The DNA for the CDR3 is TGCAGCGTGACGGCGGGGGGAGAGACCCAGTACTTC.

The rearrangement links TRBV5-1 to TRBJ2-1, with TRBD1 identical over 7 bases. CDR1 SGHRS and CDR2 YFSETQ come from the germline V gene. The V segment lost 3 bases and the J segment 9 bases; nucleotides outside the gene matches: 12. The CDR3 loop spans 15 amino acids. CDR3 sequence (DNA): TGCGCCAGCAGCTCAAGTAGGGGGCTCCCCCCTGAGCAGTTCTTC. It translates to CASSSSRGLPPEQFF.

This chain links TRBV29-1 with TRBJ2-7, with no clear D. With 6 bases removed from V and 6 bases from J, the gap between germline ends came to 15 bases. This CDR3 contains 12 residues. CDR1 and CDR2 from the germline V gene are SQVTM and ANQGSEA. CDR3 amino acids: CSVGGRRSEQYF. In DNA, the CDR3 is TGCAGCGTGGGCGGCCGTCGGTCCGAGCAGTACTTC.

This clonotype showed up just a few times. The V gene is TRBV12-3 or TRBV12-4, the J gene TRBJ1-4; tentatively, D is TRBD1 (5 bases). The CDR3 is made up of 14 amino acids. V was pared by 2 bases and J by 6 bases, with 10 bases between. The CDR3 nucleotides read TGTGCCAGCAGTTTAAGGGGTATTGATGAAAAACTGTTTTTT. This codes for CASSLRGIDEKLFF.

This clonotype was detected only a few times. V and J are TRBV5-4 and TRBJ1-2; the match to TRBD1 covers 10 bases. Per the germline V gene, CDR1 is SGHNT and CDR2 is YYREEE (reference sequence). V lost 3 bases, J lost 1 base, and 0 bases stayed unmatched. The CDR3 is 14 residues long. This chain's CDR3 is CASSWDRGNYGYTF. The DNA for the CDR3 is TGTGCCAGCAGCTGGGACAGGGGTAACTATGGCTACACCTTC.